This TCR beta chain was identified in a study of CD8+ T cells in alopecia areata. TCR sequencing used cDNA made by reverse transcription of extracted RNA. Only in-frame clones appear in the TCRdb table, and some are missing; sequencing was by immunoSEQ multiplex PCR. Of roughly 120,000 clones detected, roughly three fifths appear once; the ten largest clones hold approximately 3.1%. Treatment: oral pan-JAK inhibitor, 5-10 mg twice daily. The starting material was CD4+ T cells sorted from blood, obtained at week 24, from a patient treated with tofacitinib. The sequence was collected from a human donor with alopecia areata.

The CDR3 region is CASSLDGGRNHEQYF. CDR3 DNA: TGTGCCAGCAGCTTAGATGGAGGGCGGAACCACGAGCAGTACTTC. The chain combines TRBV7-9 with TRBJ2-7; perhaps TRBD2 as D (6 bases). The CDR3 covers 15 residues. The germline V gene encodes CDR1 SEHNR and CDR2 FQNEAQ (reference sequence). The V end lost 1 base, the J end lost 5 bases, and 15 bases lay between the germline ends.